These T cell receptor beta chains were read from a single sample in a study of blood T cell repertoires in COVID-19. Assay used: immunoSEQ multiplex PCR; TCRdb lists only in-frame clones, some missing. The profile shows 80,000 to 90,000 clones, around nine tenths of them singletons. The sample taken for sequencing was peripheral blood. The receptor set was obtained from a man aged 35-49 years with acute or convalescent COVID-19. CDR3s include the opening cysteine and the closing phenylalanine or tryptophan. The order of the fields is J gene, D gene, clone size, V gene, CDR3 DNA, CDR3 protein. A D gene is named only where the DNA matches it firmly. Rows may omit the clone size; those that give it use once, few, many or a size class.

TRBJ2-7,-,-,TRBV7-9,TGTGCCAGCACCTTTGGCAGCTCCTACGAGCAGTACTTC,CASTFGSSYEQYF
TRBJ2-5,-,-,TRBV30,TGTGCCTCCACGTGGACAGCACAAGAGACCCAGTACTTC,CASTWTAQETQYF
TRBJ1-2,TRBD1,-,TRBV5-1,TGCGCCAGCAGCATAGGGACAGGGGGAGGATATGGCTACACCTTC,CASSIGTGGGYGYTF
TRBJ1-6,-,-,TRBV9,TGTGCCAGCAGCGAGGGGTTAAATTCACCCCTCCACTTT,CASSEGLNSPLHF
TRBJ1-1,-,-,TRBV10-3,TGTGCCATCCGGGCGGGGGACACTGAAGCTTTCTTT,CAIRAGDTEAFF
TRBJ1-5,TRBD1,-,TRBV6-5,TGTGCCAGCAGTTACGGACAGGCTGGACAGCCCCAGCATTTT,CASSYGQAGQPQHF
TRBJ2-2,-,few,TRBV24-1,TGTGCCACCGGGACTCCCTCCCGGACCGGGGAGCTGTTTTTT,CATGTPSRTGELFF
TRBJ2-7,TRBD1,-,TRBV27,TGTGCCAGCAGTCCAAGACCGGGACAGGGATACGAGCAGTACTTC,CASSPRPGQGYEQYF
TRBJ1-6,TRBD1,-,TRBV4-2,TGTGCCAGCAGCCAAACTCAGGGGGCTATGCCCCTCCACTTT,CASSQTQGAMPLHF
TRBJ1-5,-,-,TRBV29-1,TGCAGCGTTAGCAACCGTAGCAATCAGCCCCAGCATTTT,CSVSNRSNQPQHF
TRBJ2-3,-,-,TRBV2,TGTGCCAGCTTTCTTACGGGACTGGCAGATACGCAGTATTTT,CASFLTGLADTQYF
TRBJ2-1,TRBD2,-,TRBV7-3,TGTGCCAGCAGCTTAGGAGCGGGGGATTACAATGAGCAGTTCTTC,CASSLGAGDYNEQFF